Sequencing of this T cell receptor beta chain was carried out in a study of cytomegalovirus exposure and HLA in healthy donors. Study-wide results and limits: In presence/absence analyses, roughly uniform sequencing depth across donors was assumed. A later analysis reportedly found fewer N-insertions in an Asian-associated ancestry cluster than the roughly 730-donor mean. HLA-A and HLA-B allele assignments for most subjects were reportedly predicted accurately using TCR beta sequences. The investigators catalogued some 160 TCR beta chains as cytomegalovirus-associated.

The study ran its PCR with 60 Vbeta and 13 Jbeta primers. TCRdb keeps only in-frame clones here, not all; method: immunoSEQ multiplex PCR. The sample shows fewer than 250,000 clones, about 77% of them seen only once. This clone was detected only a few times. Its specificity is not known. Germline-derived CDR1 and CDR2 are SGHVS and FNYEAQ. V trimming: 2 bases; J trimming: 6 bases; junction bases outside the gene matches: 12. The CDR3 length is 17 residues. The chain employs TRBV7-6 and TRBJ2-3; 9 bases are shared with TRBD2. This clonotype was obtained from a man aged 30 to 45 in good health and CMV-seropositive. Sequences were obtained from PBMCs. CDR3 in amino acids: CASSLPPGGGAEDTQYF. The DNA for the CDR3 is TGTGCCAGCAGCTTACCCCCAGGCGGGGGGGCGGAGGATACGCAGTATTTT.